This passage covers 3 T cell receptor beta chains from one sample sequenced in a study of OX40 agonist ivuxolimab in advanced cancers. Assay used: immunoSEQ multiplex PCR; TCRdb lists only in-frame clones, some missing. The table lists about 44,000 clones, around 80% of them singletons, with 6.5% to 8% in the top ten. The sample was CD4+ or CD8+ T cells sorted from blood, taken in a trial of the OX40 agonist ivuxolimab. The receptors come from an adult with an advanced solid tumor such as melanoma, head and neck, liver or kidney cancer.

The V and J genes are TRBV2 and TRBJ1-1, with TRBD1 as a possible D gene (6 bases). The CDR3 totals 17 residues. Germline-derived CDR1 and CDR2 are SNHLY and FYNNEI. The V and J ends lost 8 bases and 0 bases respectively, with 22 bases between them. The CDR3 DNA reads as TGTGCCAGCGGCGGAGAAAAGGGGGTCACTGTGAACACTGAAGCTTTCTTT. Its translation is CASGGEKGVTVNTEAFF.

This clone is a singleton in its sample. The chain is built from TRBV5-6 and TRBJ2-7, with TRBD2 as a possible D gene (6 bases). Trimming took off 0 bases at V and 7 bases at J, with 8 bases between the two ends. Germline V gene lookup returns CDR1 SGHDT and CDR2 YYEEEE. The CDR3 sequence is 12 residues long. In DNA form, the CDR3 reads TGTGCCAGCAGCTTGGGGGGAGGTGAGCAGTACTTC. This codes for CASSLGGGEQYF.

This rearrangement joins TRBV7-8 to TRBJ2-7; TRBD2 matches at 9 bases. The germline gives CDR1 SGHVS, CDR2 FQNEAQ. The CDR3 sequence is 16 residues long. J gave up 2 bases and V 1 base, and 6 bases lay outside the gene matches. Here the CDR3 DNA reads TGTGCCAGCAGCTTAGTCTCAGCGGGAGGAACCTACGAGCAGTACTTC. Encoded protein: CASSLVSAGGTYEQYF. The full variable domain, in which reference TRBV7-8 and TRBJ2-7 provide the parts outside the CDR3, is GAGVSQSPRYKVAKRGQDVALRCDPISGHVSLFWYQQALGQGPEFLTYFQNEAQLDKSGLPSDRFFAERPEGSVSTLKIQRTQQEDSAVYLCASSLVSAGGTYEQYFGPGTRLTVT.